Given below is one TCR beta chain in context. Sequencing was performed with immunoSEQ multiplex PCR; in TCRdb, only in-frame clones are kept and a portion is missing. The data show tens of thousands of clones, roughly 80% seen once. The TCR-sequenced patients were a few responders to pembrolizumab. The sample originates from a study of PD-1 blockade in mismatch repair-deficient tumors. Study-level information: All were previously treated, progressing patients with approximately 11 mismatch repair-deficient cancer types.

This CDR3 spans 11 amino acids. Germline CDR1 is SEHNR and CDR2 is FQNEAQ (reference sequence). The V gene lost 0 bases and the J gene lost 7 bases, with 0 bases spanning the gap. The chain links TRBV7-9 to TRBJ2-2, with D unresolved. The sequencing here drew on peripheral blood, taken 44 weeks after starting pembrolizumab. The sequence was collected from an adult with mismatch repair-deficient cancer. The CDR3 spells CASSLAGELFF. CDR3 nucleotides: TGTGCCAGCAGCTTAGCCGGGGAGCTGTTTTTT.